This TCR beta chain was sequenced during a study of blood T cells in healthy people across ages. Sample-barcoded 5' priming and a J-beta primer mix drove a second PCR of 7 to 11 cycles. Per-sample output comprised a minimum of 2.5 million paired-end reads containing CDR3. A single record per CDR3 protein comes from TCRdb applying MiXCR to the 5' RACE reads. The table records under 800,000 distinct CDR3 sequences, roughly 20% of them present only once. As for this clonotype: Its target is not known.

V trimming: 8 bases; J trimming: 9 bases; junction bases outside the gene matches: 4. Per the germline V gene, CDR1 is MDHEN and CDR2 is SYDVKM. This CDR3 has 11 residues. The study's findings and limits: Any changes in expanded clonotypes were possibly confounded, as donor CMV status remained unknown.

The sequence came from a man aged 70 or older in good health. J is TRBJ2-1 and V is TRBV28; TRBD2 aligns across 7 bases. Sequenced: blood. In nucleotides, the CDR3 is TGTGCCAGCGCGGGAGAGGGTGAGCAGTTCTTC. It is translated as CASAGEGEQFF. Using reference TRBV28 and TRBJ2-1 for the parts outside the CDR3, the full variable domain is DVKVTQSSRYLVKRTGEKVFLECVQDMDHENMFWYRQDPGLGLRLIYFSYDVKMKEKGDIPEGYSVSREKKERFSLILESASTNQTSMYLCASAGEGEQFFGPGTRLTVL.